This TCR beta chain was obtained from a study of T cells in Graves' hyperthyroidism and ophthalmopathy. The study's findings and limits: Most clonotypes expanded in the thyroid (above 0.001) were also present in blood. By a 13 V-J model, ophthalmopathy was set apart from stable hyperthyroidism.

Exclusion followed for patients with uncontrolled infection, other autoimmune disease, pregnancy or lactation. CDR3 length equals 13 residues. Germline-derived CDR1 and CDR2 are SQVTM and ANQGSEA. The junction had 2 bases not matched to a gene; V was cut back by 5 bases and J by 2 bases. A remark on this clonotype: Its specificity is unknown.

Amplification yielded TCR beta CDR3 regions, with RNA transcripts as the source. An initial round of RT-PCR targeting the TCR CDR3 relied on the HTBI primer set. TCRdb used MiXCR to reprocess the multiplex PCR reads, holding one entry per CDR3 protein. The sample contains 300,000 or so distinct CDR3 sequences, over 15% of which appear only once. This chain connects TRBV29-1 to TRBJ2-1, with 8 positions matching TRBD2. Sequencing was done on a sample of blood. This receptor was obtained from a woman between 50 and 59 years old with Graves' hyperthyroidism. CDR3 coding DNA: TGCAGCGTTACTAGCGGTGCCTACAATGAGCAGTTCTTC. Protein sequence: CSVTSGAYNEQFF.